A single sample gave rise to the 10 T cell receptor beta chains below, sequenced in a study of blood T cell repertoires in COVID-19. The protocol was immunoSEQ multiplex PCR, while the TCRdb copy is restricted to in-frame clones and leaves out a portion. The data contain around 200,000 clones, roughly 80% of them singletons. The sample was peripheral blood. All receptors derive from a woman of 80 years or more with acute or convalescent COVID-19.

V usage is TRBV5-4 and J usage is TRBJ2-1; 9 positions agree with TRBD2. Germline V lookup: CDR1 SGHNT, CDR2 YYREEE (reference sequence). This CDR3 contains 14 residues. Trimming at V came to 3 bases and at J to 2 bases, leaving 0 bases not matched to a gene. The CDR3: CASSSSGTYNEQFF. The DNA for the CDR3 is TGTGCCAGCAGCTCTAGCGGGACCTACAATGAGCAGTTCTTC.

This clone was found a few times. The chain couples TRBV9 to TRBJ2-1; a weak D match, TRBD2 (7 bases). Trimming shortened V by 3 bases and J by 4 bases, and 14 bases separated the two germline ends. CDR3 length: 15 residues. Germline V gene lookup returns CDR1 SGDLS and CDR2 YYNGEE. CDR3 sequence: CASSGGQGGYNEQFF. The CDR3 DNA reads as TGTGCCAGCAGCGGGGGGCAGGGAGGGTACAATGAGCAGTTCTTC.

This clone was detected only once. CDR3 sequence reads: CATSDQGTGANEQFF. In DNA form, the CDR3 reads TGTGCCACCAGTGATCAAGGGACAGGGGCTAATGAGCAGTTCTTC. This chain joins TRBV24-1 and TRBJ2-1; 10 bases fit TRBD1. The CDR3 runs to 15 residues. The trim removed 3 bases at V and 7 bases at J, leaving 5 bases unmatched. The germline V gene encodes CDR1 KGHDR and CDR2 SFDVKD.

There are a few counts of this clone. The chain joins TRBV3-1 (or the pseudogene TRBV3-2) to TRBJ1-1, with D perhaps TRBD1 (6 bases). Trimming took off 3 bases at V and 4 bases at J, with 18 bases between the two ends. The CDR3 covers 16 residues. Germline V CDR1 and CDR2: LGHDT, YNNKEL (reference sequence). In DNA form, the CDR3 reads TGTGCCAGCAGCCAGGTCAGGGGAAGTTTCGGCACTGAAGCTTTCTTT. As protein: CASSQVRGSFGTEAFF.

The CDR3 loop reads CASSKDRASSYNEQFF. The CDR3 DNA reads TGTGCCAGTAGTAAGGACAGGGCAAGCTCCTACAATGAGCAGTTCTTC. The chain joins TRBV19 to TRBJ2-1; 8 nucleotides match TRBD1. CDR3 length: 16 amino acids. Germline lookup yields CDR1 LNHDA and CDR2 SQIVND (reference sequence). The V and J ends lost 4 bases and 0 bases, in that order; junction bases with no gene match: 5.

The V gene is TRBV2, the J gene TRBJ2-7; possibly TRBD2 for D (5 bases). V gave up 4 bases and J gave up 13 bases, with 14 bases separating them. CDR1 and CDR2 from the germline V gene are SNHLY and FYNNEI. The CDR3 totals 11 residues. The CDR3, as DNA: TGTGCCAGCAGTGTCGAGGGTGGGTTTTACTTC. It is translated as CASSVEGGFYF.

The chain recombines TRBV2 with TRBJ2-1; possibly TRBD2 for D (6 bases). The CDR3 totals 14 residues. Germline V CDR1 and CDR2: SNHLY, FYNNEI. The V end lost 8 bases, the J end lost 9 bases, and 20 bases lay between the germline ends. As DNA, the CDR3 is TGTGCCAGCCTCCTGAGACTAGGGCTGGGTGAGCAGTTCTTC. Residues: CASLLRLGLGEQFF.

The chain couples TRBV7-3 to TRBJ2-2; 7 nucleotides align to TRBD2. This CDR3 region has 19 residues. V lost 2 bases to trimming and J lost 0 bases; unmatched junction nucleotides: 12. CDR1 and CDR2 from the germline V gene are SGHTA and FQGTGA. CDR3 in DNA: TGTGCCAGCAGCTTACGGAAGCTAGCGGTATTCACGAACACCGGGGAGCTGTTTTTT. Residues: CASSLRKLAVFTNTGELFF.

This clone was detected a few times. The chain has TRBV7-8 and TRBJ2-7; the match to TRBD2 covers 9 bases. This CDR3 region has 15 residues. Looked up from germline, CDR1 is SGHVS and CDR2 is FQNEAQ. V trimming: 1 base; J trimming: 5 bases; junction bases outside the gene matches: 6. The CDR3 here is CASSLGGRVRDEQYF. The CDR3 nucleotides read TGTGCCAGCAGCTTAGGCGGGAGGGTTCGAGACGAGCAGTACTTC.

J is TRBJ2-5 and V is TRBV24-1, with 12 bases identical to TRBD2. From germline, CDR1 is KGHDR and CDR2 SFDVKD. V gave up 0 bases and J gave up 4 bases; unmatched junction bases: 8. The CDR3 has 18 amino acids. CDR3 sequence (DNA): TGTGCCACCAGTGATTTGCCCACTAGCGGGAGGAGGGGAGAGACCCAGTACTTC. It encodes CATSDLPTSGRRGETQYF.